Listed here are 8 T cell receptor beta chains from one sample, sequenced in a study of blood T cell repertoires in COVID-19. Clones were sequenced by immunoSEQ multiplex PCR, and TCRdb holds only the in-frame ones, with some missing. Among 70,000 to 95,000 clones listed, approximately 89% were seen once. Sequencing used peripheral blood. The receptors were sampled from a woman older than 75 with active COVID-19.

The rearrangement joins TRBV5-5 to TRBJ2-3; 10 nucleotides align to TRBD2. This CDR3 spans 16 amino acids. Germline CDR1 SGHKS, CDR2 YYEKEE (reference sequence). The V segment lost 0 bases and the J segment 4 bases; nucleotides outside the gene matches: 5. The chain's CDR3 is CASSLGLAGDSDTQYF. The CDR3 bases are TGTGCCAGCAGCTTGGGGCTAGCGGGGGACTCAGATACGCAGTATTTT. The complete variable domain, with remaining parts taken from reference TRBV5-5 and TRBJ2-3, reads DAGVTQSPTHLIKTRGQQVTLRCSPISGHKSVSWYQQVLGQGPQFIFQYYEKEERGRGNFPDRFSARQFPNYSSELNVNALLLGDSALYLCASSLGLAGDSDTQYFGPGTRLTVL.

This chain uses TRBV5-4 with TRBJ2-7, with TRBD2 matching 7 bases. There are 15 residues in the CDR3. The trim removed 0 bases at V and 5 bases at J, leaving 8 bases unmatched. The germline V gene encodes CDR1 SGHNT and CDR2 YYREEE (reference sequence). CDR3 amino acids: CASSLGPGGADEQYF. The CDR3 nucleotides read TGTGCCAGCAGCTTGGGGCCGGGGGGTGCCGACGAGCAGTACTTC.

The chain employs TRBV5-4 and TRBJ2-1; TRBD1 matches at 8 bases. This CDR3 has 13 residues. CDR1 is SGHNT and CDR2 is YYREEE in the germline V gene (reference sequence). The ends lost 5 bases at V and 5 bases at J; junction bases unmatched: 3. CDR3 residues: CASRGQGDNEQFF. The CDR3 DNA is TGTGCCAGCAGAGGACAGGGCGACAATGAGCAGTTCTTC.

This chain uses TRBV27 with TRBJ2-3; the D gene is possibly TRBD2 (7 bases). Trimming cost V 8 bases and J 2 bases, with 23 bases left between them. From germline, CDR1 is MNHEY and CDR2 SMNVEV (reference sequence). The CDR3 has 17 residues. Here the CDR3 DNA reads TGTGCCAGCCGGGCGGCAAAGAGCGGGACACACACAGATACGCAGTATTTT. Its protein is CASRAAKSGTHTDTQYF.

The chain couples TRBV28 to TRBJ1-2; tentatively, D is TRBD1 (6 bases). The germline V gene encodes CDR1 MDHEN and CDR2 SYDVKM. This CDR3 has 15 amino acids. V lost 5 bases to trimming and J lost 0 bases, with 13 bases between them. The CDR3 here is CASSPQDSSNYGYTF. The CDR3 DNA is TGTGCCAGCAGTCCACAGGACAGTTCTAACTATGGCTACACCTTC.

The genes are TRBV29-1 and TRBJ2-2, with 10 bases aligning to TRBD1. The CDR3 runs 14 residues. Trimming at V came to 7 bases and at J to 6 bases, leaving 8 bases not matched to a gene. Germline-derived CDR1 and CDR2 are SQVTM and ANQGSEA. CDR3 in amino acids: CSGRQGANSGELFF. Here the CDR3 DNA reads TGCAGCGGCAGACAGGGGGCTAATTCCGGGGAGCTGTTTTTT.

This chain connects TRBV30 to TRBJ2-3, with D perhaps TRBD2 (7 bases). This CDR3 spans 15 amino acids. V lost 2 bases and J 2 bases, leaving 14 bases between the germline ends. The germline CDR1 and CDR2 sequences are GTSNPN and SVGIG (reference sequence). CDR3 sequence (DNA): TGTGCCTGGAGTAGGGGGAGGGCCAACACAGATACGCAGTATTTT. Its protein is CAWSRGRANTDTQYF.

As DNA, the CDR3 is TGTGCCAGCAGTTTCCATAGCGGGAGGACCTACGAGCAGTACTTC. Protein sequence: CASSFHSGRTYEQYF. J is TRBJ2-7 and V is TRBV28, with TRBD2 matching 10 bases. CDR1 and CDR2 from the germline V gene are MDHEN and SYDVKM. After removal of 3 bases from V and 2 bases from J, the junction contained 4 bases not matched to a gene. The CDR3 is 15 amino acids.